A selection of T cell receptor beta chains follows, all from one sample in a study of T cells after yellow fever vaccination. Each CDR3 protein gets one entry after TCRdb re-called the 5' RACE reads with MiXCR. The sample has about 400,000 distinct CDR3 sequences, around 10% seen once. The specimen comprised PBMCs, sampled on the day of the first yellow fever vaccination. The receptor source for this set is a man aged 18 to 29 who received the YFV17D yellow fever vaccine. Both conserved end residues are trimmed from each CDR3. Each record gives: J gene, V gene, CDR3 protein.

>TRBJ2-5|TRBV3-1
ASSQEGIQETQY
>TRBJ1-4|TRBV7-9
ASSPPQDEKLF
>TRBJ2-3|TRBV12-3/TRBV12-4
ASSVAGPFVGQY
>TRBJ2-7|TRBV27
ASKSRGGTTYEQY
>TRBJ2-1|TRBV6-1
ASSQYPSGASLGWEQF
>TRBJ2-2|TRBV10-3
AIRRQGAHTGELF
>TRBJ2-1|TRBV6-5
ASSYVAGAYNEQF
>TRBJ1-5|TRBV12-3/TRBV12-4
ASSLGGQGSNQPQH
>TRBJ1-5|TRBV25-1
ASSGWTGNQPQH
>TRBJ1-2|TRBV4-1
ASSVNSGQGDGYT
>TRBJ2-7|TRBV19
ASSFDVGGSYEQY
>TRBJ2-5|TRBV20-1
SARYQETQY
>TRBJ1-4|TRBV5-5
ASSLGLSNEKLF
>TRBJ1-2|TRBV12-5
ASGGTAGGYT
>TRBJ2-5|TRBV5-1
ASSRGASGGEETQY
>TRBJ2-5|TRBV2
ASSEGGDETQY
>TRBJ2-2|TRBV18
ASSPVMGSIESTGELF
>TRBJ2-3|TRBV27
ASRISGASTDTQY
>TRBJ2-1|TRBV7-9
ASSARGGPYNEQF
>TRBJ2-1|TRBV6-6
ASSGANYNEQF
>TRBJ2-2|TRBV7-3
ASSLRWAGELF
>TRBJ1-2|TRBV4-2
ASSQEKQDYGYT
>TRBJ2-5|TRBV9
ASSVMGSQETQY
>TRBJ1-3|TRBV7-6
ASSQARSSGNTIY
>TRBJ2-5|TRBV20-1
SAAPSMGGAQETQY
>TRBJ2-2|TRBV29-1
SADRVNTGELF
>TRBJ2-2|TRBV6-5
ASSYLVDTGELF
>TRBJ2-1|TRBV3-1
ASSRAGAEEQF
>TRBJ2-3|TRBV20-1
SADAGGPGDTQY
>TRBJ2-5|TRBV5-6
ASSLSGLETQY
>TRBJ1-1|TRBV7-9
ASSFGTTEAF
>TRBJ1-3|TRBV7-6
ASSFAGNTIY
>TRBJ1-2|TRBV5-5
ASSTPPTWDYGYT
>TRBJ2-3|TRBV2
ASSGGQGGTDTQY
>TRBJ2-7|TRBV30
AWIPGTGIHEQY
>TRBJ1-1|TRBV29-1
SVEGTPGVEAF
>TRBJ2-1|TRBV11-2
ASSLEFAGGVYNEQF
>TRBJ2-2|TRBV18
ASSLLQGANTGELF
>TRBJ1-1|TRBV7-6
ASSIPGGTEAF
>TRBJ2-7|TRBV7-9
ASSSTSGGAYEQY
>TRBJ2-1|TRBV13
ASSHADLGGGIYNEQF
>TRBJ2-4|TRBV14
ASSQVQGPQY
>TRBJ2-2|TRBV11-2
ASSHLMREPGELF
>TRBJ2-4|TRBV12-3/TRBV12-4
ASSTRRGAAKNTQY
>TRBJ2-2|TRBV5-1
ASTDRDDTGELF
>TRBJ2-2|TRBV12-3/TRBV12-4
ACGPGGTGELF
>TRBJ1-5|TRBV6-1
ATRENQPQH